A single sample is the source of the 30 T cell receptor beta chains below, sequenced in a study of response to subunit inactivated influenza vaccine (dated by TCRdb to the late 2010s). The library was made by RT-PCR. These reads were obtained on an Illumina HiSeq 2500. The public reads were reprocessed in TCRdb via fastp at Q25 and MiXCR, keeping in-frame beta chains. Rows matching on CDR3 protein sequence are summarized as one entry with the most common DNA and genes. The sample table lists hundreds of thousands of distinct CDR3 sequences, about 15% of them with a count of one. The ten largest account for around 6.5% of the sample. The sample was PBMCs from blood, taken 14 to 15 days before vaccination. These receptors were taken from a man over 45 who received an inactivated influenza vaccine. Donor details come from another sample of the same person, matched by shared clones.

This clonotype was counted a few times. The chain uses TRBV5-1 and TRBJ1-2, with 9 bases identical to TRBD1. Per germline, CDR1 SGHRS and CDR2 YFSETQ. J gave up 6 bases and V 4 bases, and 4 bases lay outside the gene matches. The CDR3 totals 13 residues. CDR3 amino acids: CASSSTGGDGYTF. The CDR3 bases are TGCGCCAGCAGCAGCACAGGGGGCGATGGCTACACCTTC.

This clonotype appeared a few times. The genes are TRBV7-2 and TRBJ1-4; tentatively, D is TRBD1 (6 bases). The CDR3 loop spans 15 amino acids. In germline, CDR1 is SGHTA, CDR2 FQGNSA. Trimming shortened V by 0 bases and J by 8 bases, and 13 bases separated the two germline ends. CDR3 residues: CASSLASGAGEKLFF. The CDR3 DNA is TGTGCCAGCAGCTTAGCATCAGGGGCTGGAGAAAAACTGTTTTTT.

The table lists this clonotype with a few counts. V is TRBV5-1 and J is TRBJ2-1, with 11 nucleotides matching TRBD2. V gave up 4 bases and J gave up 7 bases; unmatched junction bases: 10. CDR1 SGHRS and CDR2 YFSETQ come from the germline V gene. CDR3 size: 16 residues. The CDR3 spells CASSPSTSGGLNEQFF. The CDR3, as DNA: TGCGCCAGCAGCCCTTCTACTAGCGGGGGCTTGAATGAGCAGTTCTTC. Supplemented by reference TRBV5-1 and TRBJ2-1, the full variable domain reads KAGVTQTPRYLIKTRGQQVTLSCSPISGHRSVSWYQQTPGQGLQFLFEYFSETQRNKGNFPGRFSGRQFSNSRSEMNVSTLELGDSALYLCASSPSTSGGLNEQFFGPGTRLTVL.

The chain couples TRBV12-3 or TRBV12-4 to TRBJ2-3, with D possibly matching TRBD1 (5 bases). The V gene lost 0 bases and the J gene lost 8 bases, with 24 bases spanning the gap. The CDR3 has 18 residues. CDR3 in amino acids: CASSLAPGLQGIGGTQYF. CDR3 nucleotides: TGTGCCAGCAGTTTAGCTCCAGGCCTCCAGGGTATAGGTGGTACGCAGTATTTT.

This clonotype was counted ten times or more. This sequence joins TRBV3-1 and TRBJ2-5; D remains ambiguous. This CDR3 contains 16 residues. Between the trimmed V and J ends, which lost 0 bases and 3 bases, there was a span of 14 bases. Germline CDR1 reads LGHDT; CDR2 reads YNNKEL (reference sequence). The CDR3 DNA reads TGTGCCAGCAGCCAAGATTTGGGTGTATCCAAAGAGACCCAGTACTTC. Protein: CASSQDLGVSKETQYF.

CDR3 nucleotide sequence: TGCGCCAGCAGCCAGGCTACTAGCGGGGGGAACACCGGGGAGCTGTTTTTT. Its translation: CASSQATSGGNTGELFF. This chain uses TRBV4-3 with TRBJ2-2; TRBD2 agrees at 11 bases. With V trimmed by 3 bases and J by 1 base, 4 bases remained unmatched. CDR3 size: 17 residues. The germline V gene encodes CDR1 LGHNA and CDR2 YSLEER.

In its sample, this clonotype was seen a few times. CDR3 sequence: CAISGDSNKGYTF. CDR3 sequence (DNA): TGTGCCATCAGTGGGGACAGCAATAAGGGCTACACCTTC. The chain carries TRBV10-3 and TRBJ1-2, with 7 bases aligning to TRBD1. There are 13 residues in the CDR3. Losses at the gene ends were 4 bases for V and 8 bases for J; bases not matched to a gene: 7. Germline V gene sequence: CDR1 ENHRY, CDR2 SYGVKD.

CDR3 in DNA: TGTGCCAGCAGTGAAAGGACTAGCGGGGTCCTGGGCACCGGGGAGCTGTTTTTT. Translated: CASSERTSGVLGTGELFF. V and J are TRBV25-1 and TRBJ2-2, with 12 bases matching TRBD2. Germline loops: CDR1 MGHDK, CDR2 SYGVNS. V lost 2 bases, J lost 4 bases, and 8 bases stayed unmatched. There are 18 residues in the CDR3. Combining the CDR3 with reference TRBV25-1 and TRBJ2-2 gives the whole variable domain EADIYQTPRYLVIGTGKKITLECSQTMGHDKMYWYQQDPGMELHLIHYSYGVNSTEKGDLSSESTVSRIRTEHFPLTLESARPSHTSQYLCASSERTSGVLGTGELFFGEGSRLTVL.

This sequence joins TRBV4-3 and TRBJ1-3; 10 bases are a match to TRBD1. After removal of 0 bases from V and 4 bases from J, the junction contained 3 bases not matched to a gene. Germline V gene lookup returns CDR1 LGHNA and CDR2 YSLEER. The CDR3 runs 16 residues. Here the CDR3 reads CASSQEDRGLGNTIYF. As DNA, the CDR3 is TGCGCCAGCAGCCAAGAAGACAGGGGGCTAGGAAACACCATATATTTT.

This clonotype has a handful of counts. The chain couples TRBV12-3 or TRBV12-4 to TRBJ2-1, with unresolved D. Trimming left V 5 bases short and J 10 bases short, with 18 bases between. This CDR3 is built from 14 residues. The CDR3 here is CASSPMDHRREQFF. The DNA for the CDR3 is TGTGCCAGCAGTCCCATGGACCATCGTCGGGAGCAGTTCTTC.

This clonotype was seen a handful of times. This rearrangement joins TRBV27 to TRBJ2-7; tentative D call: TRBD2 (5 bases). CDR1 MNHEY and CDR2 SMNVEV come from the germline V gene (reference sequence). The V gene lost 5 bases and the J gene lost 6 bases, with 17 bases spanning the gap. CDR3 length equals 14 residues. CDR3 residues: CASSAERWGSEQYF. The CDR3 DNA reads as TGTGCCAGCAGTGCCGAGCGGTGGGGTAGCGAGCAGTACTTC.

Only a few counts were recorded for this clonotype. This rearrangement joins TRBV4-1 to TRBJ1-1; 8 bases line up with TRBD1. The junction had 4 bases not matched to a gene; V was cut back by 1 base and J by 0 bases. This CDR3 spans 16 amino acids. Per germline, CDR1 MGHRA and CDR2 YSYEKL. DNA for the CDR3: TGCGCCAGCAGCCAAGGACAGGGGTTCATGAACACTGAAGCTTTCTTT. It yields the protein CASSQGQGFMNTEAFF.

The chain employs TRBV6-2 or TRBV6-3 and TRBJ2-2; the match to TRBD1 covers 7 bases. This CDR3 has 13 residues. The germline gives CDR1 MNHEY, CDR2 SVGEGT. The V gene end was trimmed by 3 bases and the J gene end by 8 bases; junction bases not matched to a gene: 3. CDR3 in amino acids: CASSYRGLGELFF. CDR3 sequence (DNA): TGTGCCAGCAGTTATAGGGGGCTGGGGGAGCTGTTTTTT.

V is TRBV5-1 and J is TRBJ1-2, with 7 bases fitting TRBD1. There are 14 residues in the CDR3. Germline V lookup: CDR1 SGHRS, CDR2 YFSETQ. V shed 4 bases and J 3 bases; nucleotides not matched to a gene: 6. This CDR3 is CASSLGQVDYGYTF. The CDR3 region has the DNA TGCGCCAGCAGCCTAGGACAGGTCGACTATGGCTACACCTTC.

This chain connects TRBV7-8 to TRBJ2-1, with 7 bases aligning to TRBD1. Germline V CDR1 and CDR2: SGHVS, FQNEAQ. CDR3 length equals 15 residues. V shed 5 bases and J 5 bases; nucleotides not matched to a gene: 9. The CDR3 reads CASSPGTAVHNEQFF. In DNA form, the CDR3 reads TGTGCCAGCAGCCCAGGGACAGCAGTCCACAATGAGCAGTTCTTC. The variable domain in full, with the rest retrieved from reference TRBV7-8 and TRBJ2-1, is GAGVSQSPRYKVAKRGQDVALRCDPISGHVSLFWYQQALGQGPEFLTYFQNEAQLDKSGLPSDRFFAERPEGSVSTLKIQRTQQEDSAVYLCASSPGTAVHNEQFFGPGTRLTVL.

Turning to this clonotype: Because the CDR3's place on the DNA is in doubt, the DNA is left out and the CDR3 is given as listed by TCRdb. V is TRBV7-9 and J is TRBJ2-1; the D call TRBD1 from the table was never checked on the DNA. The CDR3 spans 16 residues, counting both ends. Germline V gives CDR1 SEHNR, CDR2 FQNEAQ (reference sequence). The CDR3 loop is CASSLVGRGSGNEQVF.

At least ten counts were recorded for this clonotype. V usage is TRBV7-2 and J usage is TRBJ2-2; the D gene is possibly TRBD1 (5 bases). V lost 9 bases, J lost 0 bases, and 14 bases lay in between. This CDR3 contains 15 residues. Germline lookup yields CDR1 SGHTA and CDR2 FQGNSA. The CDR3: CASRFDRANTGELFF. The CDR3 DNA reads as TGTGCCAGTAGGTTCGACAGAGCGAACACCGGGGAGCTGTTTTTT.

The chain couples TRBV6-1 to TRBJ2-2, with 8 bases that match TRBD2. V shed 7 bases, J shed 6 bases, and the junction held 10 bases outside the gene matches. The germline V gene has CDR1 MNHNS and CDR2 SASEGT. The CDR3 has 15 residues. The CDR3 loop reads CASIPTGGPSGELFF. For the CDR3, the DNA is TGTGCCAGCATCCCGACGGGGGGGCCGTCCGGGGAGCTGTTTTTT.

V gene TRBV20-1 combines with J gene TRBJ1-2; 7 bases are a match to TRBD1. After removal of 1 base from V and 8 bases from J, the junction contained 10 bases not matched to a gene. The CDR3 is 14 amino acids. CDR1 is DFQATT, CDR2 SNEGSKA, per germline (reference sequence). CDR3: CSARGRQGSGGYTF. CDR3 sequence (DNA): TGCAGTGCTAGAGGGAGACAGGGATCGGGCGGCTACACCTTC.

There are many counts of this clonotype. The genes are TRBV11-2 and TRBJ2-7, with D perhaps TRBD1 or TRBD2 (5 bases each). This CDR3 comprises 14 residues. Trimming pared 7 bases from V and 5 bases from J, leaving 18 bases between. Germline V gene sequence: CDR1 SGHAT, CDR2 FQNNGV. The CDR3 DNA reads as TGTGCCAGCACCCGGGACGGACTCTTGGACGAGCAGTACTTC. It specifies CASTRDGLLDEQYF.

The DNA for the CDR3 is TGTGCCTCCTCCAAAGGTGGGATAACCAACTATGGCTACACCTTC. This codes for CASSKGGITNYGYTF. The chain carries TRBV3-1 and TRBJ1-2; D is ambiguous. CDR3 length: 15 residues. Looked up from germline, CDR1 is LGHDT and CDR2 is YNNKEL (reference sequence). Trimming pared 11 bases from V and 2 bases from J, leaving 21 bases between.

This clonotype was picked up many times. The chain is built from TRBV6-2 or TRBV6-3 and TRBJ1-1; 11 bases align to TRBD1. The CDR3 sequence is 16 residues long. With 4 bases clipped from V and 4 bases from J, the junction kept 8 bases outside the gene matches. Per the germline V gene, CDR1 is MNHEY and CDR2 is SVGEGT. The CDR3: CASSSSGTGGSTEAFF. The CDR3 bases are TGTGCCAGCAGTTCCTCCGGGACAGGGGGGAGCACTGAAGCTTTCTTT.

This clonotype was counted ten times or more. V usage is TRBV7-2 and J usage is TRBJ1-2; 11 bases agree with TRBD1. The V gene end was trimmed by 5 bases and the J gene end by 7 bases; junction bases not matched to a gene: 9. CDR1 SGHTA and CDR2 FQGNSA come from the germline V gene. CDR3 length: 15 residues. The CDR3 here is CASSANTGTGGGYTF. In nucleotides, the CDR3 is TGTGCCAGCAGCGCAAACACCGGGACAGGGGGTGGCTACACCTTC.

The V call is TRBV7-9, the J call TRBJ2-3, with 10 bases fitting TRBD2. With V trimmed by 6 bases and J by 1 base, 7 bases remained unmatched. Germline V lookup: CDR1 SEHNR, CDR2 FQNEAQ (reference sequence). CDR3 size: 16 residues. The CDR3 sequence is CASRNPLAGGTDTQYF. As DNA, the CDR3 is TGTGCCAGCAGAAACCCGCTAGCGGGGGGCACAGATACGCAGTATTTT.

DNA for the CDR3: TGTGCCAGCAGTTACTCCACTAGCGGGACCAGGAGGTACCAAGAGACCCAGTACTTC. It yields the protein CASSYSTSGTRRYQETQYF. The rearrangement joins TRBV6-2 or TRBV6-3 to TRBJ2-5; TRBD2 agrees at 10 bases. Trimming removed 0 bases from V and 0 bases from J; junction bases left unmatched: 10. The length of the CDR3 is 19 residues. Germline assignment: CDR1 MNHEY and CDR2 SVGEGT.

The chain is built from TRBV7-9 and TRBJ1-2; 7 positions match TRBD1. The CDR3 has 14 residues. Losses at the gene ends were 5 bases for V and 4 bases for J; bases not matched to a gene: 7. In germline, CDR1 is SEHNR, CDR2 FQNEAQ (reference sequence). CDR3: CASSPDRVRYGYTF. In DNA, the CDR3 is TGTGCCAGCAGCCCCGACAGGGTCCGCTATGGCTACACCTTC.

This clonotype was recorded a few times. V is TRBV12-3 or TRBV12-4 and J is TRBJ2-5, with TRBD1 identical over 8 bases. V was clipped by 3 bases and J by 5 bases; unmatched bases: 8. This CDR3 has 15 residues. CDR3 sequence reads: CASSFGQGNRETQYF. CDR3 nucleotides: TGTGCCAGCAGTTTCGGACAGGGAAATAGGGAGACCCAGTACTTC.

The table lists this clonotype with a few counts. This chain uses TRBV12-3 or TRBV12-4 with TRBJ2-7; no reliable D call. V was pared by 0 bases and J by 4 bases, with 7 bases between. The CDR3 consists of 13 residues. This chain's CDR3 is CASSLAEDYEQYF. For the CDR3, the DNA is TGTGCCAGCAGTTTAGCTGAAGATTACGAGCAGTACTTC.

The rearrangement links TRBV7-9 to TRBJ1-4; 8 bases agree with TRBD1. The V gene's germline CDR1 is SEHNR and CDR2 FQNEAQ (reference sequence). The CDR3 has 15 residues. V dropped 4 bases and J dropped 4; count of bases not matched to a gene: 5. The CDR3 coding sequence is TGTGCCAGCAGCTGGCCGGGACAGGTTAATGAAAAACTGTTTTTT. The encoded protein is CASSWPGQVNEKLFF.

For the CDR3, the DNA is TGTGCCAGCACCTCGGGATTATTCAACTATGGCTACACCTTC. Residues: CASTSGLFNYGYTF. The chain recombines TRBV12-3 or TRBV12-4 with TRBJ1-2; D is undetermined. This CDR3 spans 14 amino acids. The V and J ends lost 7 bases and 2 bases respectively, with 14 bases between them.